The 28 T cell receptor beta chains below come from one sample, sequenced in a study of T cell repertoires in cytomegalovirus infection. TCRdb called the reads again in MiXCR, with one record for every CDR3 protein. The table records some 20,000 distinct CDR3 sequences, 35% to 45% of them present only once. Their specific antigens are unknown. The sequencing used CD8+ T cells from cultured PBMCs, collected from culture after CMV antigen stimulation. The receptor set was obtained from a human donor in good health (CMV status not recorded). Some clones in this sample may be carry-over from other donors' samples.

In this sample, this clonotype turned up a few times. The chain uses TRBV7-2 and TRBJ2-5; D tentatively fits TRBD1 or TRBD2 (5 bases each). CDR3 length: 14 amino acids. Trimming removed 8 bases from V and 0 bases from J, with 13 bases in between. In germline, CDR1 is SGHTA, CDR2 FQGNSA. Here the CDR3 DNA reads TGTGCCAGCGGGGGAAGAGGGTACCAAGAGACCCAGTACTTC. Translation: CASGGRGYQETQYF.

Many counts were recorded for this clonotype. V and J are TRBV7-9 and TRBJ2-3; no definite D call. The CDR3 loop spans 12 amino acids. In germline, CDR1 is SEHNR, CDR2 FQNEAQ (reference sequence). Trimming pared 5 bases from V and 4 bases from J, leaving 7 bases between. CDR3 loop: CASSEPPDTQYF. DNA of the CDR3: TGTGCCAGCAGCGAACCTCCAGATACGCAGTATTTT. The whole variable domain, remainder taken from reference TRBV7-9 and TRBJ2-3, is DTGVSQNPRHKITKRGQNVTFRCDPISEHNRLYWYRQTLGQGPEFLTYFQNEAQLEKSRLLSDRFSAERPKGSFSTLEIQRTEQGDSAMYLCASSEPPDTQYFGPGTRLTVL.

The sample holds many counts of this clonotype. This sequence joins TRBV7-2 and TRBJ1-5, with 7 bases that match TRBD1. From germline, CDR1 is SGHTA and CDR2 FQGNSA. CDR3 size: 15 residues. The J segment lost 5 bases and the V segment lost 1 base, leaving 5 bases of the junction unmatched. CDR3 nucleotides: TGTGCCAGCAGCTTAGATCCAGGGGGACATCAGCCCCAGCATTTT. Translated, it gives CASSLDPGGHQPQHF.

The rearrangement links TRBV5-1 to TRBJ2-2; D call uncertain. CDR3 length equals 15 residues. The germline V and J ends were trimmed by 4 bases and 1 base, with 11 bases remaining between them. Germline values: CDR1 SGHRS, CDR2 YFSETQ. CDR3 residues: CASSQDPGNTGELFF. The DNA for the CDR3 is TGCGCCAGCAGCCAGGACCCCGGGAACACCGGGGAGCTGTTTTTT. The full variable domain, completed using reference TRBV5-1 and TRBJ2-2, is KAGVTQTPRYLIKTRGQQVTLSCSPISGHRSVSWYQQTPGQGLQFLFEYFSETQRNKGNFPGRFSGRQFSNSRSEMNVSTLELGDSALYLCASSQDPGNTGELFFGEGSRLTVL.

This clonotype appeared a few times. The chain employs TRBV6-2 or TRBV6-3 and TRBJ2-7, with TRBD1 as a possible D gene (5 bases). The CDR3 runs 14 residues. CDR1 is MNHEY and CDR2 is SVGEGT in the germline V gene. V shed 7 bases and J shed 0 bases, with 13 bases lying between them. This CDR3 reads CASNIDRDSYEQYF. CDR3 DNA: TGTGCCAGCAACATAGACAGAGACTCCTACGAGCAGTACTTC.

The genes are TRBV4-1 and TRBJ2-7; 8 nucleotides agree with TRBD1. Germline CDR1 MGHRA, CDR2 YSYEKL. V shed 0 bases and J 1 base; nucleotides not matched to a gene: 8. The CDR3 totals 17 residues. The CDR3 protein is CASSQDLWTGNSYEQYF. DNA of the CDR3: TGCGCCAGCAGCCAAGATCTTTGGACAGGGAATTCCTACGAGCAGTACTTC.

This CDR3 reads CASSNYGSGGTYEQYF. CDR3 nucleotide sequence: TGTGCCAGCAGCAATTACGGAAGCGGGGGTACCTACGAGCAGTACTTC. The genes are TRBV12-3 or TRBV12-4 and TRBJ2-7; 8 nucleotides align to TRBD2. The CDR3 length is 16 residues. With V trimmed by 6 bases and J by 2 bases, 12 bases remained unmatched.

This chain links TRBV12-3 or TRBV12-4 with TRBJ1-6; TRBD1 might be the D (5 bases). This CDR3 is 16 amino acids long. V dropped 6 bases and J dropped 0 bases, with 12 bases sitting between them. The CDR3 loop reads CASRRDGSSYNSPLHF. CDR3 nucleotide sequence: TGTGCCAGCAGAAGGGACGGGAGCTCCTATAATTCACCCCTCCACTTT.

This clonotype has a handful of counts. This rearrangement joins TRBV11-3 to TRBJ2-2; 7 bases agree with TRBD1. Trimming removed 0 bases from V and 1 base from J; junction bases left unmatched: 2. The germline V gene has CDR1 SGHNT and CDR2 YENEEA. The CDR3 consists of 16 residues. CDR3 nucleotide sequence: TGTGCCAGCAGCTTAGATTGGACAGGGAACACCGGGGAGCTGTTTTTT. It codes for CASSLDWTGNTGELFF.

This clonotype was seen more than once but under ten times. The rearrangement uses TRBV7-6 and TRBJ2-5; 12 bases are a match to TRBD2. The CDR3 is 17 amino acids. Trimming cost V 5 bases and J 5 bases; bases outside gene matches: 12. CDR1 is SGHVS, CDR2 FNYEAQ, per germline. CDR3 loop: CASSQRLAGERKETQYF. The DNA for the CDR3 is TGTGCCAGCAGCCAAAGACTAGCGGGAGAGCGAAAGGAGACCCAGTACTTC.

This clonotype has just a few counts. The V and J genes are TRBV19 and TRBJ2-5; D might be TRBD2 (6 bases). The germline V gene encodes CDR1 LNHDA and CDR2 SQIVND (reference sequence). The CDR3 extends over 14 amino acids. V was cut by 5 bases and J by 1 base, with 11 bases left in between. As DNA, the CDR3 is TGTGCCAGTAGTCCGCGGGACGTCCAAGAGACCCAGTACTTC. It is translated as CASSPRDVQETQYF.

The chain uses TRBV29-1 and TRBJ1-2, with D possibly TRBD1 on 5 matching bases. V lost 4 bases and J lost 3, with 12 bases in between. The germline gives CDR1 SQVTM, CDR2 ANQGSEA. CDR3 length equals 13 residues. The CDR3 DNA is TGCAGCGTTGCTCCGGACATCGACTATGGCTACACCTTC. Protein sequence: CSVAPDIDYGYTF.

This chain links TRBV27 with TRBJ2-2; tentatively, D is TRBD2 (5 bases). The CDR3 is 11 residues long. From germline, CDR1 is MNHEY and CDR2 SMNVEV (reference sequence). V lost 8 bases and J lost 5, with 6 bases in between. The CDR3 DNA follows: TGTGCCAGCGGGAGAACCGGGGAGCTGTTTTTT. Protein: CASGRTGELFF.

The rearrangement joins TRBV7-8 to TRBJ2-7; a weak D match, TRBD2 (5 bases). The CDR3 is 11 amino acids. The germline V and J ends were trimmed by 3 bases and 6 bases, with 6 bases remaining between them. The germline V gene encodes CDR1 SGHVS and CDR2 FQNEAQ. CDR3 in DNA: TGTGCCAGCAGCTTCGGGATCGAGCAGTACTTC. The encoded protein is CASSFGIEQYF.

The J gene is TRBJ1-5, the V gene TRBV27; TRBD1 agrees at 7 bases. There are 15 residues in the CDR3. Germline CDR1 reads MNHEY; CDR2 reads SMNVEV (reference sequence). The junction had 5 bases not matched to a gene; V was cut back by 6 bases and J by 0 bases. CDR3 sequence reads: CASSPGTASNQPQHF. The CDR3 coding sequence is TGTGCCAGCAGCCCCGGGACAGCTAGCAATCAGCCCCAGCATTTT.

A few counts support this clonotype. The chain couples TRBV5-1 to TRBJ2-7, with D perhaps TRBD2 (6 bases). Between the trimmed V and J ends, which lost 0 bases and 5 bases, there was a span of 12 bases. Germline assignment: CDR1 SGHRS and CDR2 YFSETQ. The CDR3 contains 14 residues. The CDR3 sequence: CASSLGRASDEQYF. CDR3 DNA sequence: TGCGCCAGCAGCTTGGGGAGGGCCAGCGACGAGCAGTACTTC.

This clonotype came up once. The V gene is TRBV11-2, the J gene TRBJ2-3; 14 bases match TRBD2. Per germline, CDR1 SGHAT and CDR2 FQNNGV. The CDR3 covers 19 residues. The trim removed 6 bases at V and 0 bases at J, leaving 11 bases unmatched. The CDR3 DNA follows: TGTGCCAGCAGGCCACAGGGACTAGCGGGGGCCGCTAGCACAGATACGCAGTATTTT. It yields the protein CASRPQGLAGAASTDTQYF.

The gene calls are TRBV6-1 and TRBJ2-7; the match to TRBD2 covers 10 bases. The CDR3 loop spans 14 amino acids. V gave up 8 bases and J gave up 2 bases; unmatched junction bases: 6. The V gene's germline CDR1 is MNHNS and CDR2 SASEGT. The CDR3 coding sequence is TGTGCCAGCCAAATAGCGGGGGGAACCTACGAGCAGTACTTC. Translation gives CASQIAGGTYEQYF.

V usage is TRBV20-1 and J usage is TRBJ2-3; no definite D call. Trimming removed 7 bases from V and 2 bases from J, with 10 bases in between. Per germline, CDR1 DFQATT and CDR2 SNEGSKA (reference sequence). This CDR3 is 12 amino acids long. The CDR3 nucleotides read TGCAGTGTCCCAGACCCCACAGATACGCAGTATTTT. The encoded protein is CSVPDPTDTQYF.

This clonotype was observed at least ten times. The CDR3 sequence is CASTQPGLAGGHDTDTQYF. The CDR3 DNA is TGTGCCAGCACCCAACCGGGGCTAGCGGGGGGCCACGACACAGATACGCAGTATTTT. The V call is TRBV12-3 or TRBV12-4, the J call TRBJ2-3; 11 positions agree with TRBD2. The CDR3 covers 19 residues. Trimming removed 7 bases from V and 2 bases from J; junction bases left unmatched: 17.

The rearrangement links TRBV6-6 to TRBJ1-5; D remains unclear. Between the trimmed V and J ends, which lost 3 bases and 7 bases, there was a span of 13 bases. Looked up from germline, CDR1 is MNHNY and CDR2 is SVGAGI (reference sequence). The CDR3 has 14 residues. The CDR3 sequence: CASSYGQAPQPQHF. The CDR3 DNA reads TGTGCCAGCAGTTATGGGCAGGCGCCACAGCCCCAGCATTTT.

This chain joins TRBV6-5 and TRBJ1-2, with TRBD1 as a possible D gene (5 bases). There are 16 residues in the CDR3. Looked up from germline, CDR1 is MNHEY and CDR2 is SVGAGI. Trimming pared 2 bases from V and 4 bases from J, leaving 17 bases between. CDR3 nucleotide sequence: TGTGCCAGCAGTTACGCGGCCGAGGGGCCGGGCTATGGCTACACCTTC. This translates into CASSYAAEGPGYGYTF.

This clonotype was observed a handful of times. This CDR3 reads CASRTKRGINTGELFF. CDR3 DNA sequence: TGTGCCAGCAGAACTAAGCGGGGGATAAACACCGGGGAGCTGTTTTTT. The chain recombines TRBV13 with TRBJ2-2; 8 nucleotides agree with TRBD2. J lost 2 bases, V lost 6 bases, and 8 bases had no gene match. This CDR3 spans 16 amino acids. Germline assignment: CDR1 PRHDT and CDR2 FYEKMQ (reference sequence).

As for this clonotype: A much larger clone differs from this one at a single base, so this may be a read error. This chain joins TRBV7-4 and TRBJ2-7; D is perhaps TRBD1 (5 bases). Germline values: CDR1 SGHVT, CDR2 SQSDAQ. CDR3 length equals 15 residues. With 2 bases removed from V and 7 bases from J, the gap between germline ends came to 18 bases. DNA of the CDR3: TGTGCCAGCAGCTTATCGAAAGCAGGGCAAGGAGAGCAGTACTTC. Its protein is CASSLSKAGQGEQYF. The full variable domain, in which reference TRBV7-4 and TRBJ2-7 provide the parts outside the CDR3, is GAGVSQSPRYKVAKRGRDVALRCDSISGHVTLYWYRQTLGQGSEVLTYSQSDAQRDKSGRPSGRFSAERPERSVSTLKIQRTEQGDSAVYLCASSLSKAGQGEQYFGPGTRLTVT.

The chain links TRBV12-3 or TRBV12-4 to TRBJ1-6, with 12 bases matching TRBD1. With V trimmed by 5 bases and J by 8 bases, 7 bases remained unmatched. The CDR3 has 16 residues. CDR3 amino acids: CASSPGTGGTDSPLHF. The DNA for the CDR3 is TGTGCCAGCAGTCCCGGGACAGGGGGCACGGATTCACCCCTCCACTTT.

At least ten counts were recorded for this clonotype. V and J are TRBV7-9 and TRBJ1-2, with 8 bases identical to TRBD1. Germline CDR1 reads SEHNR; CDR2 reads FQNEAQ (reference sequence). With V trimmed by 1 base and J by 7 bases, 11 bases remained unmatched. The CDR3 is 16 residues long. The CDR3 DNA reads as TGTGCCAGCAGCTTAGGCATTCAGGGGGCGCCGGCTGGCTACACCTTC. This codes for CASSLGIQGAPAGYTF. Full variable domain (missing parts from reference TRBV7-9 and TRBJ1-2): DTGVSQNPRHKITKRGQNVTFRCDPISEHNRLYWYRQTLGQGPEFLTYFQNEAQLEKSRLLSDRFSAERPKGSFSTLEIQRTEQGDSAMYLCASSLGIQGAPAGYTFGSGTRLTVV.

A few counts support this clonotype. V gene TRBV30 combines with J gene TRBJ2-1; the match to TRBD1 covers 7 bases. V shed 6 bases, J shed 9 bases, and the junction held 11 bases outside the gene matches. Germline V gives CDR1 GTSNPN, CDR2 SVGIG (reference sequence). The CDR3 has 13 amino acids. CDR3 nucleotides: TGTGCCTGTGCGACAGGGACCTGGAGTGAGCAGTTCTTC. Protein product: CACATGTWSEQFF.

This clonotype was seen only a few times. The V and J genes are TRBV10-2 and TRBJ1-1, with TRBD1 matching 7 bases. V was clipped by 6 bases and J by 11 bases; unmatched bases: 9. CDR3 length: 12 residues. Germline V gene data show CDR1 as WSHSY and CDR2 as SAAADI. In nucleotides, the CDR3 is TGCGCCAGCAGCCGGGACAGACAGGAGGCTTTCTTT. Translated, it gives CASSRDRQEAFF.